This entry lists 8 T cell receptor beta chains sequenced from one sample in a study of control samples from healthy donors and cancer patients. Only in-frame clones appear in the TCRdb table, and some are missing; sequencing was by immunoSEQ multiplex PCR. The repertoire consists of roughly 130,000 clones, with more than 80% occurring once and the leading ten covering 2% to 3%. Source material: blood. All receptors derive from a man younger than 35 in good health.

The gene calls are TRBV14 and TRBJ1-6, with 8 bases that match TRBD1. Losses at the gene ends were 4 bases for V and 9 bases for J; bases not matched to a gene: 2. This CDR3 has 13 amino acids. Germline V gene sequence: CDR1 SGHDN, CDR2 FVKESK. The CDR3 reads CASSLTGGSPLHF. The DNA for the CDR3 is TGTGCCAGCAGCCTTACAGGGGGTTCACCCCTCCACTTT.

This sequence joins TRBV30 and TRBJ1-5; D call uncertain. V was cut by 4 bases and J by 3 bases, with 13 bases left in between. This CDR3 is 14 amino acids long. Germline-derived CDR1 and CDR2 are GTSNPN and SVGIG (reference sequence). The CDR3 sequence: CAWTPTSSNQPQHF. The CDR3 DNA is TGTGCCTGGACCCCCACCAGTTCCAATCAGCCCCAGCATTTT.

J is TRBJ2-1 and V is TRBV5-1; 12 positions match TRBD2. The CDR3 is made up of 17 amino acids. Trimming at V came to 0 bases and at J to 9 bases, leaving 10 bases not matched to a gene. Germline loops: CDR1 SGHRS, CDR2 YFSETQ. This chain's CDR3 is CASSLGLAGDTSSEQFF. In DNA form, the CDR3 reads TGCGCCAGCAGCTTGGGACTAGCGGGGGATACATCAAGTGAGCAGTTCTTC.

This chain links TRBV28 with TRBJ2-1, with 14 nucleotides matching TRBD2. The junction had 4 bases not matched to a gene; V was cut back by 5 bases and J by 1 base. This CDR3 has 17 amino acids. Germline values: CDR1 MDHEN, CDR2 SYDVKM. This CDR3 reads CASSVGLAGGSYNEQFF. In DNA, the CDR3 is TGTGCCAGCAGTGTAGGACTAGCGGGGGGATCCTACAATGAGCAGTTCTTC. The variable domain in full, completed from reference TRBV28 and TRBJ2-1, reads DVKVTQSSRYLVKRTGEKVFLECVQDMDHENMFWYRQDPGLGLRLIYFSYDVKMKEKGDIPEGYSVSREKKERFSLILESASTNQTSMYLCASSVGLAGGSYNEQFFGPGTRLTVL.

This clone is a singleton in its sample. The sample holds other DNA sequences that translate to the same CDR3. DNA for the CDR3: TGTGCCAGCAGTGAGGGGGGAGATCAGCCCCAGCATTTT. The encoded protein is CASSEGGDQPQHF. The J gene is TRBJ1-5, the V gene TRBV2, with D tentatively TRBD1 (5 bases). This CDR3 is 13 amino acids long. Per the germline V gene, CDR1 is SNHLY and CDR2 is FYNNEI. The V gene lost 3 bases and the J gene lost 5 bases, with 8 bases spanning the gap. Combining the CDR3 with reference TRBV2 and TRBJ1-5 gives the whole variable domain EPEVTQTPSHQVTQMGQEVILRCVPISNHLYFYWYRQILGQKVEFLVSFYNNEISEKSEIFDDQFSVERPDGSNFTLKIRSTKLEDSAMYFCASSEGGDQPQHFGDGTRLSIL.

The J gene is TRBJ2-7, the V gene TRBV19; 9 nucleotides match TRBD1. The germline CDR1 and CDR2 sequences are LNHDA and SQIVND (reference sequence). J lost 3 bases, V lost 5 bases, and 11 bases had no gene match. This CDR3 has 16 residues. This CDR3 is CASSARTGEQGYEQYF. The CDR3 DNA is TGTGCCAGTAGTGCACGGACAGGGGAACAAGGCTACGAGCAGTACTTC. The variable domain in full, with the rest retrieved from reference TRBV19 and TRBJ2-7, is DGGITQSPKYLFRKEGQNVTLSCEQNLNHDAMYWYRQDPGQGLRLIYYSQIVNDFQKGDIAEGYSVSREKKESFPLTVTSAQKNPTAFYLCASSARTGEQGYEQYFGPGTRLTVT.

V usage is TRBV5-1 and J usage is TRBJ2-5, with TRBD2 matching 10 bases. Germline loops: CDR1 SGHRS, CDR2 YFSETQ. J gave up 0 bases and V 1 base, and 0 bases lay outside the gene matches. The CDR3 is 15 amino acids. CDR3 protein: CASSLTSGNQETQYF. The CDR3 nucleotides read TGCGCCAGCAGCTTGACTAGCGGGAACCAAGAGACCCAGTACTTC.

The chain employs TRBV7-8 and TRBJ2-7; D unresolved. The CDR3 is 13 amino acids. The V gene's germline CDR1 is SGHVS and CDR2 FQNEAQ. Deletions cut 1 base from V and 5 bases from J, with 9 bases between. The CDR3 DNA is TGTGCCAGCAGCTTAGGTTCCGTTAACGAGCAGTACGTC. It specifies CASSLGSVNEQYV.